This T cell receptor (beta chain) was documented in a study of T cell repertoires in cytomegalovirus infection. Study information: An indication of both CMV infection and matching HLA type came from public TCR beta signatures. Study results and caveats: CMV-specific HLA-C-restricted TCR beta clonotypes dominated the ex vivo response.

TCRdb re-analysed the reads in MiXCR, keeping a single row per CDR3 protein. The sample has over 450,000 distinct CDR3 sequences; around 10% are singletons. Germline loops: CDR1 MNHNS, CDR2 SASEGT. Trimming stripped 4 bases from V and 3 bases from J, with 13 bases between. The CDR3 consists of 15 residues. This clonotype appeared many times. Its antigen remains unknown. This TCR was sampled from a human donor in good health (CMV status not recorded). Some clones in this sample may be carry-over from other donors' samples. The V gene is TRBV6-1, the J gene TRBJ2-4, with a weak D call TRBD1 (6 bases). The sequencing input was PBMCs. CDR3 sequence reads: CASSGEGVSKNIQYF. DNA of the CDR3: TGTGCCAGCAGTGGTGAGGGGGTGAGCAAAAACATTCAGTACTTC.